These T cell receptor beta chains were read from a single sample in a study of a mutant IDH1 vaccine in newly diagnosed glioma. The assay was immunoSEQ multiplex PCR, and TCRdb's table has in-frame clones only and misses some. Of under 95,000 clones listed, roughly 90% are singletons. Their antigen targets remain unknown. Sequences were derived from PBMCs, sampled from a glioma patient whose treatment included an IDH1 peptide vaccine. The receptors were gathered from a woman aged 45-65 years with glioma. CDR3s include the opening cysteine and the closing phenylalanine or tryptophan. Fields, in order: J gene, clone size, D gene, V gene, CDR3 protein, CDR3 DNA. The D gene is left open where the match is weak. Not every row has a clone size; where given, it reads once, few, many or a size class.

TRBJ2-7	-	TRBD2	TRBV27	CASSPSGGNVGEQYF	TGTGCCAGCAGTCCCTCGGGGGGGAATGTAGGCGAGCAGTACTTC
TRBJ2-3	-	-	TRBV10-3	CAISESTRGWARTDTQYF	TGTGCCATCAGTGAGTCGACGAGGGGATGGGCACGCACAGATACGCAGTATTTT
TRBJ1-2	-	-	TRBV30	CAVGDGYTF	TGTGCCGTGGGGGATGGCTACACCTTC
TRBJ1-3	-	-	TRBV6-6	CATRGGGTGNTIYF	TGTGCCACCCGGGGAGGGGGAACTGGAAACACCATATATTTT
TRBJ1-1	-	-	TRBV6-1	CASSEVALNTEAFF	TGTGCCAGCAGTGAAGTGGCCCTGAACACTGAAGCTTTCTTT
TRBJ2-2	-	TRBD1	TRBV4-1	CASSQPGQGAGELFF	TGCGCCAGCAGCCAGCCGGGACAGGGGGCCGGGGAGCTGTTTTTT
TRBJ2-3	-	TRBD2	TRBV6-1	CASRTSGRTDTQYF	TGTGCCAGCCGGACTAGCGGGCGTACAGATACGCAGTATTTT
TRBJ2-5	-	TRBD2	TRBV28	CASSLLAGEETQYF	TGTGCCAGCAGCCTACTAGCGGGAGAAGAGACCCAGTACTTC
TRBJ1-1	few	-	TRBV28	CASSRGGLAEAFF	TGTGCCAGCAGCCGGGGGGGGTTGGCTGAAGCTTTCTTT
TRBJ1-5	-	TRBD1	TRBV28	CASRDRENQPQHF	TGTGCCAGCAGGGACAGGGAGAATCAGCCCCAGCATTTT
TRBJ1-5	-	-	TRBV7-8	CASSSSRVWSNQPQHF	TGTGCCAGCAGCTCATCCCGGGTGTGGAGCAATCAGCCCCAGCATTTT
TRBJ2-1	-	-	TRBV5-1	CASSLALGVASRRGEQFF	TGCGCCAGCAGCTTGGCCCTGGGGGTTGCTAGCCGCAGGGGAGAGCAGTTCTTC
TRBJ1-2	-	TRBD1	TRBV14	CASSQIQGAKGRDGYTF	TGTGCCAGCAGCCAAATACAGGGGGCGAAGGGTCGGGATGGCTACACCTTC
TRBJ1-3	-	-	TRBV5-1	CASTEGTGGNTIYF	TGCGCCAGCACCGAAGGGACCGGTGGAAACACCATATATTTT
TRBJ2-1	once	-	TRBV29-1	CSVGGAAGVLEQFF	TGCAGCGTTGGGGGTGCGGCAGGGGTTTTGGAGCAGTTCTTC
TRBJ2-7	-	TRBD1	TRBV9	CASSEGQGFSYEQYF	TGTGCCAGCAGCGAGGGACAGGGCTTCTCCTACGAGCAGTACTTC
TRBJ2-1	-	-	TRBV18	CASSLSSPLLVGSVNEQFF	TGTGCCAGCTCACTCTCCAGCCCCCTTTTGGTGGGATCTGTGAATGAGCAGTTCTTC
TRBJ2-3	once	TRBD2	TRBV5-4	CASSFSGSVLDTQYF	TGTGCCAGCAGCTTTAGCGGGAGTGTGTTAGATACGCAGTATTTT
TRBJ2-5	-	-	TRBV6-6	CASSYTLPGEETQYF	TGTGCCAGCAGTTACACACTCCCGGGGGAAGAGACCCAGTACTTC
TRBJ2-2	-	TRBD1	TRBV28	CASSPTGGTGELFF	TGTGCCAGCAGTCCTACAGGGGGCACCGGGGAGCTGTTTTTT
TRBJ1-3	-	-	TRBV6-1	CASSETPRGTIYF	TGTGCCAGCAGTGAAACCCCCCGTGGCACCATATATTTT
TRBJ2-1	-	TRBD1	TRBV30	CAWSRGQGYYNEQFF	TGTGCCTGGAGTAGGGGACAGGGATATTACAATGAGCAGTTCTTC
TRBJ2-1	-	-	TRBV5-1	CASSLENGYNEQFF	TGCGCCAGCAGCTTGGAGAACGGCTACAATGAGCAGTTCTTC
TRBJ1-2	-	-	TRBV5-1	CASSLAGAGYGYTF	TGCGCCAGCAGCTTAGCAGGGGCAGGCTATGGCTACACCTTC
TRBJ2-5	-	-	TRBV28	CASSLSPGQVGWFSSETQYF	TGTGCCAGCAGTTTAAGCCCGGGGCAGGTAGGATGGTTTAGTTCGGAGACCCAGTACTTC
TRBJ2-2	-	TRBD1	TRBV30	CAWQGAHTGELFF	TGTGCCTGGCAGGGGGCACATACCGGGGAGCTGTTTTTT
TRBJ2-1	-	TRBD2	TRBV6-4	CASSRLAGGYNEQFF	TGTGCCAGCAGTAGACTAGCGGGGGGTTACAATGAGCAGTTCTTC
TRBJ1-6	-	-	TRBV19	CASSPHLGDSGSPLHF	TGTGCCAGTAGTCCCCACTTAGGGGACTCAGGTTCACCCCTCCACTTT
TRBJ1-3	-	-	TRBV5-1	CASSRTVAEGGNTIYF	TGCGCCAGCAGCCGGACAGTCGCAGAAGGTGGAAACACCATATATTTT
TRBJ2-7	-	-	TRBV7-9	CASSFLAYEQYF	TGTGCCAGCAGCTTCCTAGCCTACGAGCAGTACTTC
TRBJ1-5	-	-	TRBV2	CASSVGRRNQPQHF	TGTGCCAGCAGTGTAGGACGGAGGAATCAGCCCCAGCATTTT
TRBJ1-6	once	-	TRBV18	CASSPSPLHF	TGTGCCAGCTCACCTTCACCCCTCCACTTT
TRBJ1-1	-	-	TRBV18	CASSPPLQRGAFF	TGTGCCAGCTCACCACCGCTACAGCGGGGAGCTTTCTTT
TRBJ2-3	-	TRBD2	TRBV18	CASSPPALAGGPTDTQYF	TGTGCCAGCTCACCACCCGCACTAGCGGGAGGGCCGACAGATACGCAGTATTTT
TRBJ2-1	few	TRBD1	TRBV9	CASSPGQGAANEQFF	TGTGCCAGCAGCCCGGGACAGGGGGCGGCGAATGAGCAGTTCTTC
TRBJ2-3	-	-	TRBV6-1	CASSEKRLRTTDTQYF	TGTGCCAGCAGTGAAAAGCGGTTGCGGACCACAGATACGCAGTATTTT
TRBJ2-3	-	TRBD2	TRBV18	CASLLAPGGGTDTQYF	TGTGCCAGCTTACTCGCCCCCGGGGGGGGCACAGATACGCAGTATTTT
TRBJ2-7	-	-	TRBV28	CASSSSIGWAYEQYF	TGTGCCAGCAGTTCTTCCATAGGTTGGGCGTACGAGCAGTACTTC
TRBJ1-1	-	-	TRBV9	CASSPAGNTEAFF	TGTGCCAGCAGCCCTGCTGGGAACACTGAAGCTTTCTTT
TRBJ2-1	few	TRBD2	TRBV11-3	CASSGRGNEQFF	TGTGCCAGCAGCGGGAGGGGAAATGAGCAGTTCTTC
TRBJ1-3	once	-	TRBV7-9	CASSLAEGNTIYF	TGTGCCAGCAGCTTAGCGGAGGGAAACACCATATATTTT
TRBJ2-1	-	-	TRBV5-5	CASSLLGDSYNEQFF	TGTGCCAGCAGCTTATTAGGGGACTCCTACAATGAGCAGTTCTTC